Listed below are T cell receptor beta chains from one sample, sequenced in a study of T cell clones after liver transplantation. The protocol was immunoSEQ multiplex PCR, while the TCRdb copy is restricted to in-frame clones and leaves out a portion. The sample lists approximately 65,000 clones; 80% to 95% were seen once. Sample: CD4+ T cells from blood, taken approximately 26 months after liver transplant. The receptors were gathered from a human patient who received a liver transplant. Some T cells may be transferred from the graft donor. The CDR3 runs from the conserved cysteine through the conserved F or W. The D gene is left open where the match is weak. Part of the rows lack a size; the others show once, few, many or a class for expanded clones.

clone_size	v_call	d_call	j_call	cdr3_nt	cdr3_aa
once	TRBV7-8	-	TRBJ2-5	TGTGCCAGCAGCGTCAACAGGGGAGCGGGGACCCAGTACTTC	CASSVNRGAGTQYF
-	TRBV6-1	-	TRBJ1-5	TGTGCCACCGACCAGACCGGTGAATGGCCCCAGCATTTT	CATDQTGEWPQHF
-	TRBV2	-	TRBJ2-1	TGTGCCAGCAGGGCTGCGGGGTCCTACAATGAGCAGTTCTTC	CASRAAGSYNEQFF
-	TRBV11-2	-	TRBJ1-1	TGTGCCAGCAGCTTATATGGGTCGGACACTGAAGCTTTCTTT	CASSLYGSDTEAFF
-	TRBV7-8	-	TRBJ2-2	TGTGCCAGCAGCGCCGGCCGTAGTGGTGGGGAGCTGTTTTTT	CASSAGRSGGELFF
once	TRBV4-2	-	TRBJ1-4	TGTGCCAGCAGCCAAGATAGGGGGGCTCATGAAAAACTGTTTTTT	CASSQDRGAHEKLFF
-	TRBV7-9	-	TRBJ1-5	TGTGCCAGCAGCTTAGGAGGAGGGGCTTACAATCAGCCCCAGCATTTT	CASSLGGGAYNQPQHF
-	TRBV7-9	-	TRBJ2-5	TGTGCCAGCAGTTACTGGGGCACAGGGTCAACGGAGACCCAGTACTTC	CASSYWGTGSTETQYF
-	TRBV28	TRBD2	TRBJ2-7	TGTGCCAGCAGTCCACCGGGGACTAGCGGGAGGAGGTACGAGCAGTACTTC	CASSPPGTSGRRYEQYF
-	TRBV7-5	-	TRBJ1-3	TGTGCCAGAAGCTTAAGGAGGGCGCTCTCTGGAAACACCATATATTTT	CARSLRRALSGNTIYF
-	TRBV9	TRBD1	TRBJ2-1	TGTGCCAGCAGCGTAGCTCCGGGACAGGGATACAATGAGCAGTTCTTC	CASSVAPGQGYNEQFF
-	TRBV6-1	TRBD2	TRBJ2-5	TGTGCCAGCAACCCAGCGGGAGGTCTTCAAGAGACCCAGTACTTC	CASNPAGGLQETQYF
-	TRBV30	TRBD1	TRBJ1-5	TGTGCCTGGAGCCGGACAGGGGCCTCCCGGGCGCCCCAGCATTTT	CAWSRTGASRAPQHF
few	TRBV19	TRBD2	TRBJ2-1	TGTGCCAGTAGTTCGCACAGGGGGACTAGCGGGAGGGCGTTAGGTAATGAGCAGTTCTTC	CASSSHRGTSGRALGNEQFF
-	TRBV15	-	TRBJ2-1	TGTGCCACCAGCACTATAGGGAATGAGCAGTTCTTC	CATSTIGNEQFF
-	TRBV2	-	TRBJ2-1	TGTGCCAGCACTACCGGGACTGACTCCTACAATGAGCAGTTCTTC	CASTTGTDSYNEQFF
once	TRBV11-2	TRBD1	TRBJ2-1	TGTGCCAGCAGCCGTCTAACAGGGGACAATGAGCAGTTCTTC	CASSRLTGDNEQFF
-	TRBV5-4	-	TRBJ2-7	TGTGCCAGCAGCCCACCCGGCAGGTCCTACGAGCAGTACTTC	CASSPPGRSYEQYF
-	TRBV5-1	-	TRBJ2-7	TGCGCCAGCAGCTTGGAAAGTAGCGAGACCTACGAGCAGTACTTC	CASSLESSETYEQYF
few	TRBV19	-	TRBJ1-2	TGTGCCAGTAGTATGGGTCAGCTCGGGTATGGCTACACCTTC	CASSMGQLGYGYTF
-	TRBV27	-	TRBJ1-2	TGTGCCAGCAGTTTCGGCTCCCGGAGCTATGGCTACACCTTC	CASSFGSRSYGYTF
-	TRBV12-5	-	TRBJ2-1	TGTGCTAGTGGTTTTGATGAGCAGTTCTTC	CASGFDEQFF
few	TRBV19	-	TRBJ1-5	TGTGCCAGTAGCGTGGTGGGCAATCAGCCCCAGCATTTT	CASSVVGNQPQHF
-	TRBV29-1	-	TRBJ2-5	TGCAGCGTTGAGCGGCAGGGGGAGACCCAGTACTTC	CSVERQGETQYF
-	TRBV11-3	TRBD1	TRBJ1-1	TGTGCCAGCAGAAGCGAACAGGGGGCCCCGCACACTGAAGCTTTCTTT	CASRSEQGAPHTEAFF
-	TRBV4-3	-	TRBJ1-4	TGCGCCAGCAGCCAAGATATTTTGGAATCGGGGCACCCGAATGAAAAACTGTTTTTT	CASSQDILESGHPNEKLFF
-	TRBV2	-	TRBJ1-1	TGTGCCAGCAGCCTAGGACAGATCAAGAACACTGAAGCTTTCTTT	CASSLGQIKNTEAFF
-	TRBV2	-	TRBJ2-7	TGTGCCAGCAGGGCGGGACAGTTCTACGAGCAGTACTTC	CASRAGQFYEQYF
-	TRBV30	-	TRBJ2-3	TGTGCCTGGAGTGTGGGGCAGAGCACAGATACGCAGTATTTT	CAWSVGQSTDTQYF
-	TRBV29-1	-	TRBJ1-5	TGCAGCGTTGCCGGTAGCAATCAGCCCCAGCATTTT	CSVAGSNQPQHF
-	TRBV7-9	-	TRBJ2-3	TGTGCCAGCAGCTTAGGGAGCACAGATACGCAGTATTTT	CASSLGSTDTQYF
-	TRBV6-6	-	TRBJ2-6	TGTGCCAGCAGTTACGGCTCTGGGGCCAACGTCCTGACTTTC	CASSYGSGANVLTF
once	TRBV28	-	TRBJ1-1	TGTGCCAGCAGTCACCCGAGATTAAACACTGAAGCTTTCTTT	CASSHPRLNTEAFF
few	TRBV5-4	-	TRBJ2-1	TGTGCCAGCAGCTTTGGGTATGGAGGGGGGGGCAATGAGCAGTTCTTC	CASSFGYGGGGNEQFF
-	TRBV18	TRBD2	TRBJ2-3	TGTGCCAGCTCACCAAGGCTGGGCGGGAGAAGCACAGATACGCAGTATTTT	CASSPRLGGRSTDTQYF
-	TRBV9	-	TRBJ2-5	TGTGCCAGCAGCGTAGCTCTGAGGGACCAAGAGACCCAGTACTTC	CASSVALRDQETQYF
-	TRBV5-4	TRBD2	TRBJ2-2	TGTGCCAGCAGCTTGGTCCTAGCGGGCATTCCCGGGGAGCTGTTTTTT	CASSLVLAGIPGELFF
-	TRBV29-1	-	TRBJ1-1	TGCAGCGAGAAACAGCTGAACACTGAAGCTTTCTTT	CSEKQLNTEAFF
-	TRBV27	-	TRBJ1-1	TGTGCCAGCAGTAAAGCTGGGACGTTTGGCACTGAAGCTTTCTTT	CASSKAGTFGTEAFF
-	TRBV30	-	TRBJ1-2	TGTGCCTGGAGGGGGGTTGGTAACTATGGCTACACCTTC	CAWRGVGNYGYTF
-	TRBV6-4	TRBD2	TRBJ2-7	TGTGCCAGCAGTGACTCCAATAGCGGGAGCTCCTACGAGCAGTACTTC	CASSDSNSGSSYEQYF